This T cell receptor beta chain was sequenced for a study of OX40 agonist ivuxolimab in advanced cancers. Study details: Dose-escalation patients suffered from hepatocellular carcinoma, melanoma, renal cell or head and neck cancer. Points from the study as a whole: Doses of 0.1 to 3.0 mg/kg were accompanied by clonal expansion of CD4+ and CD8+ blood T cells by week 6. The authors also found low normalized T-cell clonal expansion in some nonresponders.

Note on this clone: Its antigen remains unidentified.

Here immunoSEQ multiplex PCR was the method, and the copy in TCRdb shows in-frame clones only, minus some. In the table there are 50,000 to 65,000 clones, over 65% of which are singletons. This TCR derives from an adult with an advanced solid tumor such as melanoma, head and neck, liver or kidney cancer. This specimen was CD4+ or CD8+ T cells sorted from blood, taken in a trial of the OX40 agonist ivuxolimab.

The CDR3 loop is CASRLDSLNYYEQYF. The CDR3 region has the DNA TGTGCCAGCAGATTGGACTCACTCAACTACTACGAGCAGTACTTC. The V and J genes are TRBV27 and TRBJ2-7; tentatively, D is TRBD2 (5 bases). The germline CDR1 and CDR2 sequences are MNHEY and SMNVEV (reference sequence). CDR3 length: 15 amino acids. Trimming left V 6 bases short and J 3 bases short, with 18 bases between.